The clone carrying this T cell receptor beta chain has just one count. This sample is drawn from a study of blood T cell repertoires in COVID-19. Study context: Italy, Spain and the United States were the sources of the convalescent and acute COVID-19 samples. Sample material is recorded as cDNA or gDNA derived from T cells, B-cell-depleted T cells, or PBMCs.

This CDR3 contains 17 residues. The germline gives CDR1 LGHNA, CDR2 YSLEER. Trimming removed 0 bases from V and 2 bases from J; junction bases left unmatched: 6. As originally analysed: Amplified reference gene primers provided the basis for estimating nucleated cell counts. TCRdb's copy holds only in-frame clones and misses some; the assay was immunoSEQ multiplex PCR. D and trimming were read from the DNA, whereas the V and J calls and clone size are those reported in that table. The sample yields 95,000 to 150,000 clones, around nine tenths seen once. The V gene is TRBV4-3, the J gene TRBJ2-2; 7 nucleotides line up with TRBD2. Sample: peripheral blood. The source of this sequence is a woman aged 50 to 60 with acute or convalescent COVID-19. CDR3 loop: CASSQDASGANTGELFF. The CDR3 nucleotides are TGCGCCAGCAGCCAAGACGCTAGCGGAGCTAACACCGGGGAGCTGTTTTTT.